The rows below give T cell receptor beta chains drawn from one sample of a study of blood T cell repertoires in COVID-19. Profiled with immunoSEQ multiplex PCR; TCRdb holds only in-frame clones, not every one. Of 120,000 or so clones listed, about nine tenths were seen once; the top ten hold 25% to 30%. Sequencing used peripheral blood. The receptors here all came from a woman aged 70-85 years with acute or convalescent COVID-19. Each CDR3 is given without its conserved first and last residue. For some rows the clone size is stated as once, few or many, or as a class when expanded; others skip it.

v_call,clone_size,cdr3_aa
TRBV7-2,NA,ASSSVGTSGGGRQF
TRBV27,NA,ASSWGGSGVSYEQY
TRBV2,NA,ASSPLKNTGELF
TRBV11-2,NA,ASSLGREEAEAF
TRBV5-1,NA,ASSSTGSLSGNTIY
TRBV7-9,few,ASSLGQAGNTEAF
TRBV6-5,NA,ASSYGQGAREQY
TRBV4-1,NA,ASSQGRGNEQF
TRBV2,NA,ASSVAGDPGEQY
TRBV2,NA,ASSEAGGNTEAF
TRBV10-3,NA,AIRMDSQYGYT
TRBV4-1,NA,ASSQDRDLAGGLNEQF
TRBV5-6,NA,ASSLKTSGGARDTQY
TRBV7-9,NA,ASSSPGSNLY
TRBV3-1/TRBV3-2,NA,ASSQGGPGGQPQH
TRBV18,NA,ASSPGLNNEQF
TRBV11-2,NA,ASSLVIGASYGYT
TRBV12-5,NA,ASGLGDREKLF
TRBV3-1/TRBV3-2,NA,ASSHRTLRQGAVYEQY
TRBV27,NA,ASSLGGGPYNEQF
TRBV7-6,NA,ASSSGTSGGQVDTQY
TRBV7-8,NA,ASSLIPGEISNQPQH